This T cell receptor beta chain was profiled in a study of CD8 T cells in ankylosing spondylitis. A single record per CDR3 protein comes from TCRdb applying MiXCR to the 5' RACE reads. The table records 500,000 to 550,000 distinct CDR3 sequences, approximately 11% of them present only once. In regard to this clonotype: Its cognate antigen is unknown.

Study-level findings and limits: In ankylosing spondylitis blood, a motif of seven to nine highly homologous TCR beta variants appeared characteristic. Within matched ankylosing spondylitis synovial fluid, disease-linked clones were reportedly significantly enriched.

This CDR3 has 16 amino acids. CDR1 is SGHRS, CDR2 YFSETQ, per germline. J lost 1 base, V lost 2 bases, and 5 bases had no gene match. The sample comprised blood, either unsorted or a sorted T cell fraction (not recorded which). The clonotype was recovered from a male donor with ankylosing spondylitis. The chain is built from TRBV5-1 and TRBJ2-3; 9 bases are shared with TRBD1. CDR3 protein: CASSFQQGAGTDTQYF. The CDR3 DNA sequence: TGCGCCAGCAGCTTCCAACAGGGGGCTGGCACAGATACGCAGTATTTT.